The source of this T cell receptor beta chain is a study of regulatory T cells in long-lasting Graves disease. Findings of the study overall: Clonotypes that were public and shared totalled 2,500 to 3,500 in persistent patients versus 900 to 1,000 in new patients. Gene preferences differed: TRBV28, TRBJ1-2, TRBJ2-5 in persistent cases.

V lost 10 bases and J 7 bases, leaving 26 bases between the germline ends. The germline CDR1 and CDR2 sequences are MDHEN and SYDVKM. The CDR3 is 17 amino acids. Time point reported: persistent/refractory GD, antithyroid drugs over 5 years with positive TRAb. Making the TCR library involved RNA that had been extracted from PBMCs. An endocrinology department in Xi'an, China, recruited the patients. Sequencing libraries for TCR beta were prepared with iRepertoire HTBI primers and Arm-PCR of CDR3 regions. In the authors' methods: Identified segments across samples numbered roughly 62 TRBV and around 13 TRBJ. TCRdb reprocessed the multiplex PCR reads via MiXCR and lists one record per CDR3 protein. These V and J calls rely on TCRdb rather than the paper's analysis. The sample contains 390,000 or so distinct CDR3 sequences, around 23% of which appear only once. This clonotype was detected many times. Its antigen is unidentified.

The chain carries TRBV28 and TRBJ1-6; D is perhaps TRBD1 (5 bases). This TCR came from a woman aged 40 to 49 with Graves disease. The specimen comprised peripheral blood mononuclear cells (PBMCs), sampled when the disease was refractory, from a patient treated with antithyroid drugs. The CDR3 loop reads CATIISGRRGKNSPLHF. The CDR3 nucleotides read TGTGCCACCATTATATCCGGGCGACGGGGGAAGAATTCACCCCTCCACTTT.